The sequence of this T cell receptor (beta chain) was determined in a study of blood T cell repertoires in COVID-19. Repertoires were generated with immunoSEQ multiplex PCR, while TCRdb's copy carries only in-frame clones and drops some. Here the sample spans a few hundred thousand clones, approximately 86% being singletons. Sequenced input: peripheral blood. The sequence came from a woman aged 45-65 years with active or convalescent COVID-19.

CDR3 DNA sequence: TGCGCCAGCAGCTTCGGGAGGGCCAATGAGCAGTTCTTC. Translating it yields CASSFGRANEQFF. V gene TRBV5-1 combines with J gene TRBJ2-1; 8 nucleotides match TRBD2. The length of the CDR3 is 13 residues. CDR1 and CDR2 (germline): SGHRS, YFSETQ. J lost 6 bases, V lost 2 bases, and 1 base had no gene match.